The 32 T cell receptor beta chains in this list originate from one sample, sequenced in a study of human T cells and chemical hapten exposure. Sample time point: patch test 3, about 24 weeks after DPC sensitization. Sample treatment: therapeutic diphenylcyclopropenone sensitization with weekly scalp DPC. TCRdb reprocessed the RACE reads with MiXCR, giving one entry per CDR3 protein. The data show about 120,000 distinct CDR3 sequences, approximately 11% seen once. Sample: whole blood, taken in connection with sensitization to the hapten diphenylcyclopropenone (DPC). These receptors all come from a woman aged 50 to 60 with alopecia areata. Some clones in this sample may be carry-over from other donors' samples.

In DNA form, the CDR3 reads TGTGCCAGCAGCCCGGGACCCCATGGACATCAGCCCCAGCATTTT. Translated, it gives CASSPGPHGHQPQHF. This chain joins TRBV28 and TRBJ1-5, with D maybe TRBD1 (5 bases). CDR3 length: 15 residues. The V and J ends lost 6 bases and 5 bases respectively, with 17 bases between them. Germline V gives CDR1 MDHEN, CDR2 SYDVKM.

The J gene is TRBJ1-3, the V gene TRBV5-1; a weak D match, TRBD1 (5 bases). The germline CDR1 and CDR2 sequences are SGHRS and YFSETQ. Trimming left V 4 bases short and J 4 bases short, with 18 bases between. This CDR3 region has 16 residues. The CDR3, as DNA: TGCGCCAGCAGCCCGCGGACCGGGGCGGCGGGAAACACCATATATTTT. It encodes CASSPRTGAAGNTIYF.

The chain joins TRBV6-2 or TRBV6-3 to TRBJ1-5; TRBD1 matches 8 bases. The length of the CDR3 is 16 residues. After removal of 5 bases from V and 0 bases from J, the junction contained 6 bases not matched to a gene. Germline CDR1 and CDR2: MNHEY and SVGEGT. The CDR3 here is CASSRPGGYSNQPQHF. CDR3 nucleotide sequence: TGTGCCAGCAGTCGCCCAGGGGGCTATAGCAATCAGCCCCAGCATTTT.

The V gene is TRBV5-1, the J gene TRBJ2-7; 8 bases map to TRBD1. Germline trimming cut 4 bases from V and 5 bases from J; bases unmatched to any gene: 11. There are 15 residues in the CDR3. Germline assignment: CDR1 SGHRS and CDR2 YFSETQ. The CDR3 is CASSRVGQGFHEQYF. Here the CDR3 DNA reads TGCGCCAGCAGCCGAGTTGGACAGGGTTTCCACGAGCAGTACTTC. Supplemented by reference TRBV5-1 and TRBJ2-7, the full variable domain reads KAGVTQTPRYLIKTRGQQVTLSCSPISGHRSVSWYQQTPGQGLQFLFEYFSETQRNKGNFPGRFSGRQFSNSRSEMNVSTLELGDSALYLCASSRVGQGFHEQYFGPGTRLTVT.

This clonotype has just a few counts. V usage is TRBV28 and J usage is TRBJ2-5, with a weak D call TRBD1 (5 bases). CDR3 length: 16 amino acids. Germline V gene sequence: CDR1 MDHEN, CDR2 SYDVKM. V lost 1 base and J 3 bases, leaving 15 bases between the germline ends. CDR3 loop: CASSLSNTIGEETQYF. The CDR3 bases are TGTGCCAGCAGTTTATCGAACACAATAGGGGAAGAGACCCAGTACTTC.

This clonotype was seen a few times. At one end the junction does not follow the germline gene, possibly because of a read error. The chain employs TRBV12-3 or TRBV12-4 and TRBJ1-3; D ambiguous. The CDR3 is made up of 11 amino acids. CDR3 coding DNA: TGTGCCAGCAGTTCCTTGAGTCCTCCGGATTTT. Amino acids: CASSSLSPPDF.

The V and J genes are TRBV5-1 and TRBJ1-4; 11 bases fit TRBD1. Germline V gene lookup returns CDR1 SGHRS and CDR2 YFSETQ. With 7 bases clipped from V and 5 bases from J, the junction kept 4 bases outside the gene matches. The CDR3 totals 14 residues. The CDR3: CASGWTGGNEKLFF. CDR3 sequence (DNA): TGCGCCAGCGGCTGGACAGGGGGCAATGAAAAACTGTTTTTT.

The chain has TRBV20-1 and TRBJ1-5, with D unclear. V was pared by 4 bases and J by 1 base, with 11 bases between. The germline CDR1 and CDR2 sequences are DFQATT and SNEGSKA (reference sequence). The CDR3 has 14 residues. This CDR3 is CSATPGGSNQPQHF. Written as DNA, the CDR3 is TGCAGTGCTACCCCGGGCGGGAGCAATCAGCCCCAGCATTTT.

This clonotype was counted only a few times. This chain uses TRBV7-9 with TRBJ2-3; D is undetermined. This CDR3 spans 12 amino acids. V dropped 1 base and J dropped 11 bases, with 10 bases sitting between them. Germline assignment: CDR1 SEHNR and CDR2 FQNEAQ (reference sequence). CDR3 protein: CASSLGSAEQYF. CDR3 coding DNA: TGTGCCAGCAGCTTAGGGTCGGCTGAGCAGTATTTT.

The V gene is TRBV7-6, the J gene TRBJ2-7; 7 positions match TRBD2. Trimming at V came to 4 bases and at J to 5 bases, leaving 14 bases not matched to a gene. The CDR3 loop spans 16 amino acids. The germline gives CDR1 SGHVS, CDR2 FNYEAQ. CDR3 in DNA: TGTGCCAGCAGCTCTTCCATAGCGGGCAGGTCCGACGAGCAGTACTTC. Translated: CASSSSIAGRSDEQYF.

The chain uses TRBV7-2 and TRBJ2-5; 9 positions match TRBD2. The CDR3 covers 16 residues. Germline-derived CDR1 and CDR2 are SGHTA and FQGNSA. Trimming cost V 0 bases and J 5 bases; bases outside gene matches: 7. The CDR3 nucleotides read TGTGCCAGCAGCTTAGCGGGCGGGAGGGCCACCGAGACCCAGTACTTC. Translating gives CASSLAGGRATETQYF.

The chain recombines TRBV2 with TRBJ2-3; a weak D match, TRBD2 (6 bases). The V end lost 7 bases, the J end lost 3 bases, and 14 bases lay between the germline ends. The CDR3 contains 14 residues. CDR1 is SNHLY and CDR2 is FYNNEI in the germline V gene. DNA of the CDR3: TGTGCCAGCATGGAGGGGTTAAGAACAGATACGCAGTATTTT. Amino acid sequence: CASMEGLRTDTQYF.

In its sample, this clonotype was seen a few times. V is TRBV28 and J is TRBJ2-1; TRBD1 might be the D (5 bases). The CDR3 spans 11 residues. The ends were cut back, 6 bases at V and 10 bases at J, with 10 bases in the middle. Germline V gene sequence: CDR1 MDHEN, CDR2 SYDVKM. The CDR3 here is CASRRPGEQFF. In DNA, the CDR3 is TGTGCCAGCAGAAGGCCAGGGGAGCAGTTCTTC.

The rearrangement joins TRBV5-1 to TRBJ1-2, with TRBD1 identical over 7 bases. Per the germline V gene, CDR1 is SGHRS and CDR2 is YFSETQ. The trim removed 4 bases at V and 3 bases at J, leaving 6 bases unmatched. The CDR3 runs to 14 residues. Here the CDR3 reads CASSRDRVDYGYTF. CDR3 DNA sequence: TGCGCCAGCAGCAGAGACAGGGTAGACTATGGCTACACCTTC.

This clonotype was counted only a few times. This chain uses TRBV2 with TRBJ1-5; D call uncertain. Trimming cost V 3 bases and J 0 bases, with 6 bases left between them. The CDR3 runs to 14 residues. In germline, CDR1 is SNHLY, CDR2 FYNNEI. The CDR3 here is CASSDWASNQPQHF. CDR3 bases: TGTGCCAGCAGTGATTGGGCTAGCAATCAGCCCCAGCATTTT. The entire variable domain, with the rest obtained from reference TRBV2 and TRBJ1-5, is as follows: EPEVTQTPSHQVTQMGQEVILRCVPISNHLYFYWYRQILGQKVEFLVSFYNNEISEKSEIFDDQFSVERPDGSNFTLKIRSTKLEDSAMYFCASSDWASNQPQHFGDGTRLSIL.

V is TRBV28 and J is TRBJ2-1; the match to TRBD1 covers 7 bases. Per the germline V gene, CDR1 is MDHEN and CDR2 is SYDVKM. J gave up 6 bases and V 8 bases, and 1 base lay outside the gene matches. This CDR3 has 11 amino acids. The CDR3 region is CASHRGNEQFF. The CDR3 DNA is TGTGCCAGCCACAGGGGCAATGAGCAGTTCTTC.

There are a few counts of this clonotype. The V and J genes are TRBV6-2 or TRBV6-3 and TRBJ1-1; D might be TRBD1 (5 bases). The V end lost 0 bases, the J end lost 8 bases, and 10 bases lay between the germline ends. Germline values: CDR1 MNHEY, CDR2 SVGEGT. This CDR3 region has 13 residues. CDR3 sequence reads: CASSYSGHLEAFF. The CDR3 DNA follows: TGTGCCAGCAGTTACTCCGGACACCTAGAAGCTTTCTTT.

This clonotype was observed a handful of times. The V gene is TRBV2, the J gene TRBJ2-7, with a weak D call TRBD2 (6 bases). This CDR3 region has 14 residues. Trimming left V 3 bases short and J 4 bases short, with 13 bases between. Germline CDR1 is SNHLY and CDR2 is FYNNEI. The CDR3 nucleotides read TGTGCCAGCAGTGATATTAGCGGCGGATACGAGCAGTACTTC. Protein sequence: CASSDISGGYEQYF.

This clonotype was seen ten or more times. V gene TRBV28 combines with J gene TRBJ1-5; D gene ambiguous. CDR3 length: 16 amino acids. V lost 2 bases to trimming and J lost 0 bases, with 11 bases between them. CDR1 and CDR2 from the germline V gene are MDHEN and SYDVKM. This CDR3 reads CASSLRGEYSNQPQHF. DNA for the CDR3: TGTGCCAGCAGTTTACGTGGCGAGTATAGCAATCAGCCCCAGCATTTT.

Only a few counts were recorded for this clonotype. CDR3 sequence: CASSRPQGRETQYF. The CDR3 DNA sequence: TGTGCCAGCAGCCGCCCGCAGGGTCGAGAGACCCAGTACTTC. The rearrangement joins TRBV28 to TRBJ2-5, with D tentatively TRBD1 (5 bases). The V and J ends lost 6 bases and 4 bases respectively, with 15 bases between them. Germline V gene lookup returns CDR1 MDHEN and CDR2 SYDVKM. This CDR3 comprises 14 residues. The full variable domain, rest sourced from reference TRBV28 and TRBJ2-5, is DVKVTQSSRYLVKRTGEKVFLECVQDMDHENMFWYRQDPGLGLRLIYFSYDVKMKEKGDIPEGYSVSREKKERFSLILESASTNQTSMYLCASSRPQGRETQYFGPGTRLLVL.

This clonotype was found many times. The CDR3 nucleotides read TGCAGCGTCCGACTAGCGGTCTCCTACGAGCAGTACTTC. Its protein is CSVRLAVSYEQYF. The J gene is TRBJ2-7, the V gene TRBV20-1, with 9 nucleotides matching TRBD2. CDR1 is DFQATT, CDR2 SNEGSKA, per germline (reference sequence). The CDR3 length is 13 residues.

This clonotype was seen a handful of times. This chain links TRBV7-2 with TRBJ1-2, with 7 bases aligning to TRBD1. The germline V gene has CDR1 SGHTA and CDR2 FQGNSA. There are 16 residues in the CDR3. The V segment lost 1 base and the J segment 6 bases; nucleotides outside the gene matches: 11. In DNA form, the CDR3 reads TGTGCCAGCAGCTTAGGCCTTCCCGACAGGGTGGATGGCTACACCTTC. Translated, it gives CASSLGLPDRVDGYTF.

This clonotype has just a few counts. The chain couples TRBV11-2 to TRBJ2-1; D gene ambiguous. The CDR3 loop spans 13 amino acids. V dropped 1 base and J dropped 7 bases, with 8 bases sitting between them. Per germline, CDR1 SGHAT and CDR2 FQNNGV. The CDR3 spells CASSLVLGNEQFF. CDR3 in DNA: TGTGCCAGCAGCTTAGTGCTGGGGAATGAGCAGTTCTTC.

This rearrangement joins TRBV29-1 to TRBJ2-1, with 9 bases lining up with TRBD2. The V segment lost 6 bases and the J segment 10 bases; nucleotides outside the gene matches: 10. Germline V lookup: CDR1 SQVTM, CDR2 ANQGSEA. The CDR3 has 13 residues. CDR3 nucleotide sequence: TGCAGCGTAGCCCCGGGCGGGAGGGACGAGCAGTTCTTC. Translated, it gives CSVAPGGRDEQFF.

CDR3 sequence (DNA): TGCGCCAGCAGCCAAGACAGCGTTCTAACGACTGAAGCTTTCTTT. Protein product: CASSQDSVLTTEAFF. The chain combines TRBV4-3 with TRBJ1-1; D remains ambiguous. The CDR3 loop spans 15 amino acids. The germline V gene has CDR1 LGHNA and CDR2 YSLEER. V dropped 0 bases and J dropped 5 bases, with 13 bases sitting between them.

This clonotype was detected only a few times. The chain recombines TRBV21-1 with TRBJ2-1. TRBV21-1 is given as a pseudogene. The CDR3 has 17 amino acids. As DNA, the CDR3 is TGTGCCAGCAGCAAAGCGAACGGCGGGAGCCCTTACAATGAGCAGTTCTTC. Its translation: CASSKANGGSPYNEQFF.

This clonotype has ten or more counts. This sequence joins TRBV7-6 and TRBJ2-5; D call uncertain. The V gene's germline CDR1 is SGHVS and CDR2 FNYEAQ. The CDR3 extends over 15 amino acids. The V end was cut by 1 base, the J end by 0 bases, with 9 bases between. The CDR3 is CASSLGSAHQETQYF. CDR3 DNA sequence: TGTGCCAGCAGCTTAGGCTCAGCGCACCAAGAGACCCAGTACTTC.

The chain has TRBV2 and TRBJ1-1, with TRBD1 matching 8 bases. V shed 7 bases and J 5 bases; nucleotides not matched to a gene: 6. This CDR3 region has 13 residues. Germline lookup yields CDR1 SNHLY and CDR2 FYNNEI. CDR3 sequence: CASKMNRGTEAFF. CDR3 DNA sequence: TGTGCCAGCAAGATGAACAGGGGGACTGAAGCTTTCTTT.

There are a few counts of this clonotype. The V call is TRBV24-1, the J call TRBJ1-1, with TRBD1 as a possible D gene (5 bases). CDR1 and CDR2 from the germline V gene are KGHDR and SFDVKD. V lost 2 bases to trimming and J lost 10 bases, with 13 bases between them. CDR3 size: 13 residues. In DNA form, the CDR3 reads TGTGCCACCAGTGATTCAGGGTACGGAGGAGCTTTCTTT. Residues: CATSDSGYGGAFF.

This chain uses TRBV28 with TRBJ2-5; possibly TRBD1 for D (5 bases). The CDR3 has 14 amino acids. CDR1 and CDR2 from the germline V gene are MDHEN and SYDVKM. V lost 2 bases and J 5 bases, leaving 12 bases between the germline ends. The CDR3 here is CASSLKGQGETQYF. The CDR3 coding sequence is TGTGCCAGCAGTTTAAAGGGGCAGGGCGAGACCCAGTACTTC. Looking up the rest from reference TRBV28 and TRBJ2-5 gives the full variable domain: DVKVTQSSRYLVKRTGEKVFLECVQDMDHENMFWYRQDPGLGLRLIYFSYDVKMKEKGDIPEGYSVSREKKERFSLILESASTNQTSMYLCASSLKGQGETQYFGPGTRLLVL.

A few counts support this clonotype. This chain joins TRBV12-3 or TRBV12-4 and TRBJ2-3; TRBD2 matches at 14 bases. The CDR3 length is 15 residues. V was pared by 3 bases and J by 8 bases, with 4 bases of the junction left unmatched. The CDR3: CASSFGTSGSGTQYF. CDR3 bases: TGTGCCAGCAGTTTCGGGACTAGCGGGAGTGGTACGCAGTATTTT.

V is TRBV15 and J is TRBJ2-2; 9 bases are shared with TRBD2. The germline V gene has CDR1 LNHNV and CDR2 YYDKDF (reference sequence). J gave up 6 bases and V 2 bases, and 1 base lay outside the gene matches. The CDR3 runs 14 residues. The CDR3 loop is CATSRLAGSGELFF. CDR3 in DNA: TGTGCCACCAGCAGACTAGCGGGGTCCGGGGAGCTGTTTTTT.